This T cell receptor beta chain is from a study of T cell responses to AZD1222 COVID-19 vaccine. Study observations and caveats: A reported finding is that nearly half of spike-specific TCRs target unmutated variant regions. Recipients of two AZD1222 doses showed rising Spike-specific TCR breadth and depth. The sample set comprised mostly white British donors with more females, and clonal diversity was possibly underestimated.

Some clones are missing from TCRdb's copy, which holds only in-frame ones; the method was immunoSEQ multiplex PCR. The table records under 150,000 clones, around 94% of them present only once. This clone occurred a few times. Its antigen is not known. Samples with a second dose at about 4 or about 12 weeks were pooled together. Sequencing was performed on peripheral blood, taken 28 days after the second AZD1222 dose. The TCR comes from an adult who received the AZD1222 COVID-19 vaccine.

This chain's CDR3 is CASSLGIYNEQFF. The CDR3 DNA is TGTGCCAGTAGTTTAGGGATCTACAATGAGCAGTTCTTC. This sequence joins TRBV19 and TRBJ2-1; D unresolved. Trimming cost V 5 bases and J 3 bases, with 8 bases left between them. The CDR3 loop spans 13 amino acids. CDR1 and CDR2 from the germline V gene are LNHDA and SQIVND (reference sequence).